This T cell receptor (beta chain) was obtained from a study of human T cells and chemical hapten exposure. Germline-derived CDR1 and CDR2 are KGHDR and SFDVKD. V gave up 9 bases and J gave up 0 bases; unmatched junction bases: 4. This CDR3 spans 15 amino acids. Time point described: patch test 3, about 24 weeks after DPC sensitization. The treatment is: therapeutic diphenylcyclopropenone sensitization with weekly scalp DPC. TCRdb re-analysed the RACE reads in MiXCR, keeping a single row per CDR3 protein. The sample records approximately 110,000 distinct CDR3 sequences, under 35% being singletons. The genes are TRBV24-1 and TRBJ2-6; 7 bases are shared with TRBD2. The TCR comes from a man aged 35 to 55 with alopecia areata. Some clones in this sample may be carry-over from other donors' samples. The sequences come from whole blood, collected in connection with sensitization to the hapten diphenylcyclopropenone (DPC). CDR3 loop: CATGGSISGANVLTF. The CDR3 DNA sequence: TGTGCCACCGGCGGGAGTATCTCTGGGGCCAACGTCCTGACTTTC.